The TCR beta chain under discussion was sequenced for a study of control samples from healthy donors and cancer patients. In germline, CDR1 is MNHEY, CDR2 SMNVEV (reference sequence). CDR3 size: 15 residues. Losses at the gene ends were 2 bases for V and 7 bases for J; bases not matched to a gene: 4. Only one count was recorded for this clone. Here immunoSEQ multiplex PCR was the method, and the copy in TCRdb shows in-frame clones only, minus some. The sample shows 100,000 to 150,000 clones, about 90% of them seen only once. The V and J genes are TRBV27 and TRBJ1-6; 8 nucleotides match TRBD1. The sequence derives from a young man in good health. The sample consisted of blood. The CDR3 reads CASSLEGQANSPLHF. CDR3 in DNA: TGTGCCAGCAGTTTAGAGGGACAGGCCAATTCACCCCTCCACTTT.